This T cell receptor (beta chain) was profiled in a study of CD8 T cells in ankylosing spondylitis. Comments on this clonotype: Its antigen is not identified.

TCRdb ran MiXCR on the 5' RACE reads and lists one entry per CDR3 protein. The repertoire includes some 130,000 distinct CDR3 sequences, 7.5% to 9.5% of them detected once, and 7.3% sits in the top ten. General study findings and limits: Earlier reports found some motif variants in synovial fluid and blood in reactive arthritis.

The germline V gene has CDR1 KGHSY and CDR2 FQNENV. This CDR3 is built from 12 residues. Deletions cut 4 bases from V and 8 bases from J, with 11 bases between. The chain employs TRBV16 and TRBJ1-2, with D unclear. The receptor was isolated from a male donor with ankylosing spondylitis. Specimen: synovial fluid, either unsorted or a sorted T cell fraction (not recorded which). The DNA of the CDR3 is TGTGCCAGCAGCCCGGTGGGGTTGGGCTACACCTTC. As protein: CASSPVGLGYTF.